This T cell receptor (beta chain) was profiled in a study of blood T cells in healthy people across ages. Primed by a sample-barcoded 5' primer and a J-beta primer mix, a second PCR proceeded for about 6 to 11 cycles. TCRdb called the 5' RACE reads again in MiXCR, with one record for every CDR3 protein. Of approximately 2,000,000 distinct CDR3 sequences in the sample, roughly two fifths are singletons; the top ten hold around 23%. The CDR3 is 13 residues long. Germline V gene sequence: CDR1 DFQATT, CDR2 SNEGSKA (reference sequence). V gave up 6 bases and J gave up 8 bases; unmatched junction bases: 9.

The source material was blood. The chain recombines TRBV20-1 with TRBJ2-1, with TRBD1 identical over 8 bases. The clonotype comes from a human donor in good health. Here the CDR3 DNA reads TGCAGTGCCTCAGACGACAGGGGCCATGAGCAGTTCTTC. Its translation is CSASDDRGHEQFF.